This TCR beta chain was sequenced in a study of cytomegalovirus exposure and HLA in healthy donors. Study outcomes and limitations: In an earlier analysis, in 587 donors, most V segments appeared productive either ~90% or ~30% of the time.

This clone has a single count. Its matching antigen is unknown. Trimming removed 3 bases at V and 1 base at J, with 8 bases between. The germline V gene encodes CDR1 SGDLS and CDR2 YYNGEE. The CDR3 spans 14 residues. PCR employed 60 Vbeta and 13 Jbeta primers. Produced via immunoSEQ multiplex PCR; TCRdb's table is partial and in-frame only. In the table there are about 77,000 clones, over 65% of which are singletons. The chain links TRBV9 to TRBJ2-1; D is uncertain. The TCR sequence derives from a man aged 35 to 55 in good health and CMV-seronegative. Source material: PBMCs. In DNA form, the CDR3 reads TGTGCCAGCAGCGAAGGCGGTTCCTACAATGAGCAGTTCTTC. It codes for CASSEGGSYNEQFF.